Sequencing of this T cell receptor beta chain was carried out in a study of T-cell memory formation after mild COVID-19. Worth noting for this clonotype: Its antigen is as yet unknown.

5'RACE primed from the constant segment yielded TCR alpha and TCR beta cDNA libraries bearing sample barcodes and UMIs. TCRdb fed the 5' RACE reads into MiXCR, producing one record per CDR3 protein. Among 290,000 or so distinct CDR3 sequences, roughly a fifth were seen once, and the ten largest hold more than 20%. Whole-study findings and limits: Mainly in CM and EM were contracting CD4+ clones; CD8+ were in EMRA. The authors did not confirm SARS-CoV-2 specificity of second-wave clones peaking day 37. In pre-infection memory, a portion of responding clones appeared, which suggested that cross-reactive memory joined.

The V and J ends lost 4 bases and 7 bases respectively, with 19 bases between them. This CDR3 has 15 residues. The germline V gene has CDR1 MGHRA and CDR2 YSYEKL. The receptor comes from a man younger than 30 who had mild COVID-19 (a few samples of this study predate the infection). Cell type and time point are not known. V gene TRBV4-1 combines with J gene TRBJ1-2; D call uncertain. The specimen was PBMCs or a T cell subset sorted from them (not recorded which). CDR3 bases: TGCGCCAGCAGCCCTTCGGACGTAAGGTTGTCTGGCTACACCTTC. Amino acids: CASSPSDVRLSGYTF.